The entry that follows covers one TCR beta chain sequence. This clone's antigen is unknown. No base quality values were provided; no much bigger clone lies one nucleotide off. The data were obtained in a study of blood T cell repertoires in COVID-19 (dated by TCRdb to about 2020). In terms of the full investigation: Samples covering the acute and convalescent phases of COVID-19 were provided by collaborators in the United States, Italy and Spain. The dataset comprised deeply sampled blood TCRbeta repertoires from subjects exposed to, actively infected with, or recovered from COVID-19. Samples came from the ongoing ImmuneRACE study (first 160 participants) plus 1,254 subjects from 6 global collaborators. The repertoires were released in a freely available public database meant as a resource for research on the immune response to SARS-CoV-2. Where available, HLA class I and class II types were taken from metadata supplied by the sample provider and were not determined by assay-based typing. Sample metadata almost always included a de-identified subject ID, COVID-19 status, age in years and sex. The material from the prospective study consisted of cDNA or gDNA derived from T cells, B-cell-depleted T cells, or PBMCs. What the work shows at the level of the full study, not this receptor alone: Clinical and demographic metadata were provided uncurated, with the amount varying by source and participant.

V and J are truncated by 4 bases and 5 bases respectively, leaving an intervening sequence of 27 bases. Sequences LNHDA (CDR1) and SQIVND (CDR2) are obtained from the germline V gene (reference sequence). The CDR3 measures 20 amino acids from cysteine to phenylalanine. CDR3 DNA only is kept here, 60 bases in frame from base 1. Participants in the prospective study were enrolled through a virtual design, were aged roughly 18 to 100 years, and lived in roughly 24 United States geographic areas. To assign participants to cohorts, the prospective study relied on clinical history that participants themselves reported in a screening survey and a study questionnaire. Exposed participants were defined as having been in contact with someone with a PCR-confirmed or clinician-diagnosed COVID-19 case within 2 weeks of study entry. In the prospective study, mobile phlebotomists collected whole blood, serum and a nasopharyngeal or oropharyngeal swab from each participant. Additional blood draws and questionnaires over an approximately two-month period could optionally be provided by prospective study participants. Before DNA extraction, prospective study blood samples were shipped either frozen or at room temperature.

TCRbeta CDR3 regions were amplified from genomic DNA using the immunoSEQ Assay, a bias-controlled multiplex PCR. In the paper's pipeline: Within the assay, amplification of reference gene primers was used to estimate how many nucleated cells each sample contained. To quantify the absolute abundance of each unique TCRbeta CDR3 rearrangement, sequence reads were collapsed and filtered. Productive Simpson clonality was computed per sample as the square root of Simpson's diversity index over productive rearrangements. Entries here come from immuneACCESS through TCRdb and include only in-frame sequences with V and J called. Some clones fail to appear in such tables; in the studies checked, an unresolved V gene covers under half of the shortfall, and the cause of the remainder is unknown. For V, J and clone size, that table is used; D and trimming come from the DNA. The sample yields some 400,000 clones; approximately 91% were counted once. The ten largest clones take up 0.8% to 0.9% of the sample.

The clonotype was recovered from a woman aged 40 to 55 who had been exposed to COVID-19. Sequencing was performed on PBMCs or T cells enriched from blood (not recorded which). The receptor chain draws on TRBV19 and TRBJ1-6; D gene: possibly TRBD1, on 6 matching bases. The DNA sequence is TGTGCCAGTAGTACCTCGTTCAATCTTGGACAGCTTACGAATAATTCACCCCTCCACTTT. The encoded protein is CASSTSFNLGQLTNNSPLHF.